Below, 27 T cell receptor beta chains from the same sample are listed, as sequenced in a study of blood T cells in healthy people across ages (dated by TCRdb to the mid-2010s). The method was 5' RACE. These reads were obtained on an Illumina HiSeq 2500. A second PCR of about 6 to 12 cycles was run with a J-beta primer mix and a sample-barcoded 5' primer. The public sequencing data were trimmed at Q25 with fastp and processed into clonotypes with MiXCR by TCRdb, which kept only in-frame beta chains. Entries that share a CDR3 protein sequence are merged under the most common genes and DNA. For this sample the table gives 590,000 or so distinct CDR3 sequences, of which roughly 30% were detected only once. The biggest ten clones account for 15% to 18% of the sample. The source material was blood. These receptors were collected from a woman aged 80 or over in good health.

This clonotype occurred once. The V gene is TRBV28, the J gene TRBJ2-4, with D perhaps matching TRBD2 (5 bases). The germline V gene encodes CDR1 MDHEN and CDR2 SYDVKM. The CDR3 loop spans 16 amino acids. The ends were cut back, 5 bases at V and 0 bases at J, with 14 bases in the middle. CDR3 nucleotides: TGTGCCAGCAGTCCCACAAGGAGGCTAGCCAAAAACATTCAGTACTTC. Translating gives CASSPTRRLAKNIQYF.

This clonotype was detected only a few times. The chain uses TRBV7-3 and TRBJ1-2; 8 bases fit TRBD1. V trimming: 4 bases; J trimming: 3 bases; junction bases outside the gene matches: 10. Germline loops: CDR1 SGHTA, CDR2 FQGTGA. The CDR3 loop spans 16 amino acids. The CDR3 protein is CASSSSQDRGDYGYTF. CDR3 DNA: TGTGCCAGCAGCTCGTCCCAAGACAGGGGCGACTATGGCTACACCTTC.

The rearrangement uses TRBV7-2 and TRBJ2-5, with 7 bases identical to TRBD1. Germline V gene sequence: CDR1 SGHTA, CDR2 FQGNSA. This CDR3 is built from 16 residues. Losses at the gene ends were 1 base for V and 2 bases for J; bases not matched to a gene: 7. This CDR3 is CASSLGTGQRQETQYF. The CDR3 DNA follows: TGTGCCAGCAGCTTAGGGACGGGACAGCGTCAAGAGACCCAGTACTTC.

This clonotype was picked up many times. V usage is TRBV6-5 and J usage is TRBJ1-5, with unresolved D. This CDR3 contains 15 residues. Trimming pared 5 bases from V and 4 bases from J, leaving 15 bases between. Germline V lookup: CDR1 MNHEY, CDR2 SVGAGI. The CDR3 coding sequence is TGTGCCAGCAGTACGGGCCGGGGTAGGAATCAGCCCCAGCATTTT. Translation: CASSTGRGRNQPQHF.

On this clonotype: The junction departs from the called germline gene at one end, perhaps through a read error. The chain joins TRBV4-3 to TRBJ1-2, with D uncertain. The CDR3 totals 15 residues. In germline, CDR1 is LGHNA, CDR2 YSLEER. The CDR3: CASGQDGQLHYGCTF. CDR3 in DNA: TGCGCCAGCGGCCAAGATGGCCAGTTACACTATGGCTGCACCTTC.

The chain recombines TRBV5-1 with TRBJ2-7; the D is unclear. This CDR3 has 15 residues. The V gene's germline CDR1 is SGHRS and CDR2 YFSETQ. V was pared by 1 base and J by 3 bases, with 14 bases between. CDR3 region: CASSLRSAVYYEQYF. CDR3 bases: TGCGCCAGCAGCTTGAGGTCTGCAGTTTACTACGAGCAGTACTTC.

A word on this clonotype: Germline and junction disagree at one end, which may indicate a read error. This chain links TRBV4-2 with TRBJ2-5; tentative D call: TRBD1 (7 bases). The CDR3 spans 15 residues. The germline V gene has CDR1 LGHNA and CDR2 YNFKEQ. This CDR3 is CASSQDQGGVQTRYF. The CDR3 nucleotides are TGTGCCAGCAGCCAAGATCAGGGGGGTGTGCAGACCCGGTACTTC.

V and J are TRBV7-9 and TRBJ1-2; tentative D call: TRBD1 (5 bases). CDR1 is SEHNR and CDR2 is FQNEAQ in the germline V gene (reference sequence). Trimming cost V 7 bases and J 1 base, with 16 bases left between them. CDR3 length: 15 amino acids. The CDR3 sequence: CASTPPGTYNYGYTF. Here the CDR3 DNA reads TGTGCCAGCACCCCTCCCGGGACCTATAACTATGGCTACACCTTC.

This chain links TRBV15 with TRBJ2-1; TRBD2 is a possible D gene (6 bases). Germline CDR1 LNHNV, CDR2 YYDKDF (reference sequence). This CDR3 comprises 12 residues. V lost 0 bases to trimming and J lost 15 bases, with 12 bases between them. The DNA for the CDR3 is TGTGCCACCAGCAGAGATTGGACTACTCGGTTCTTC. Its protein product is CATSRDWTTRFF.

There are many counts of this clonotype. This chain uses TRBV4-1 with TRBJ2-5, with TRBD2 matching 10 bases. Germline V lookup: CDR1 MGHRA, CDR2 YSYEKL. The CDR3 is 16 residues long. Losses at the gene ends were 5 bases for V and 3 bases for J; bases not matched to a gene: 9. This CDR3 is CASSVGGSGGEETQYF. The CDR3 nucleotides are TGCGCCAGCAGCGTGGGGGGAAGCGGGGGGGAAGAGACCCAGTACTTC.

J is TRBJ2-1 and V is TRBV7-9; possibly TRBD2 for D (5 bases). Per the germline V gene, CDR1 is SEHNR and CDR2 is FQNEAQ (reference sequence). V was trimmed by 8 bases and J by 1 base, leaving 9 bases between them. The CDR3 runs 13 residues. CDR3 in amino acids: CASGGRSYNEQFF. Written as DNA, the CDR3 is TGTGCCAGCGGAGGACGGTCCTACAATGAGCAGTTCTTC.

As for this clonotype: It may be a read error: a sequence one base away is much more abundant. This chain uses TRBV5-1 with TRBJ2-7; 7 bases fit TRBD1. V was pared by 4 bases and J by 3 bases, with 7 bases of the junction left unmatched. This CDR3 region has 14 residues. CDR1 is SGHRS and CDR2 is YFSETQ in the germline V gene. CDR3 loop: CASSPRTGCYEQYF. The CDR3, as DNA: TGCGCCAGCAGCCCTCGGACAGGTTGCTACGAGCAGTACTTC.

Turning to this clonotype: With a much larger clone just one base away, this may be a read error. This chain links TRBV6-1 with TRBJ2-3; 8 bases agree with TRBD1. With V trimmed by 8 bases and J by 14 bases, 9 bases remained unmatched. Germline lookup yields CDR1 MNHNS and CDR2 SASEGT. CDR3 size: 11 residues. The CDR3 reads CASGIGDRWYF. Here the CDR3 DNA reads TGTGCCAGCGGCATTGGGGACAGGTGGTATTTT.

To note about this clonotype: Being one base from a much bigger clone, this may be a read error. The chain carries TRBV2 and TRBJ1-1; D might be TRBD1 (5 bases). This CDR3 comprises 13 residues. Trimming took 4 bases from V and 5 from J, leaving 11 bases between them. CDR1 is SNHLY, CDR2 FYNNEI, per germline. The CDR3 loop is CASSGGAGTEAFF. The CDR3 DNA reads TGTGCCAGCAGTGGTGGGGCCGGTACTGAAGCTTTCTTT.

Worth noting for this clonotype: A much larger clone lies one base from this, so it may be a read error. V gene TRBV10-3 combines with J gene TRBJ2-1, with 8 bases lining up with TRBD1. The J call may be wrong; the DNA end is better matched by TRBJ2-7. Germline V lookup: CDR1 ENHRY, CDR2 SYGVKD. CDR3 size: 14 residues. The CDR3: CAITGQGAFNEQYF. CDR3 coding DNA: TGTGCCATCACGGGGCAGGGGGCGTTCAATGAGCAGTACTTC.

Of note for this clonotype: The junction does not match germline at one end; this may be a read error. CDR3 coding DNA: TGTGCCAGCAGGCGGGGACAGAACTATGGTTACACCTTC. Protein sequence: CASRRGQNYGYTF. V and J are TRBV6-6 and TRBJ1-2, with TRBD1 matching over 7 bases. The CDR3 covers 13 residues. Germline V gene data show CDR1 as MNHNY and CDR2 as SVGAGI (reference sequence).

Many counts were recorded for this clonotype. CDR3 bases: TGCAGTGCTACAGTAATACGGGATGGCTACACCTTC. This sequence encodes CSATVIRDGYTF. The chain has TRBV20-1 and TRBJ1-2; D is unclear. CDR3 length: 12 residues. Trimming removed 4 bases at V and 6 bases at J, with 12 bases between. Germline V CDR1 and CDR2: DFQATT, SNEGSKA (reference sequence).

In this sample, this clonotype turned up many times. The V call is TRBV20-1, the J call TRBJ1-2, with 8 bases matching TRBD1. Losses at the gene ends were 5 bases for V and 4 bases for J; bases not matched to a gene: 6. From germline, CDR1 is DFQATT and CDR2 SNEGSKA (reference sequence). This CDR3 has 13 amino acids. Written as DNA, the CDR3 is TGCAGTGCTGGCAGGGGGCGCGGCTATGGCTACACCTTC. It codes for CSAGRGRGYGYTF.

Concerning this clonotype itself: A much larger clone lies a single base off, so this may be a read error. The rearrangement links TRBV6-1 to TRBJ2-1; 11 nucleotides agree with TRBD1. Per the germline V gene, CDR1 is MNHNS and CDR2 is SASEGT. V shed 0 bases, J shed 10 bases, and the junction held 8 bases outside the gene matches. This CDR3 has 16 residues. The CDR3 nucleotides read TGTGCCAGCAGTGAAGCTTCCGGGACAGGGGGTCGCGAGCAGTTCTTC. Residues: CASSEASGTGGREQFF.

A note on this clonotype: A junction boundary mismatches the germline segment, possibly from a read error. J is TRBJ1-1 and V is TRBV5-1; TRBD1 matches at 7 bases. CDR3 size: 15 residues. Germline V lookup: CDR1 SGHRS, CDR2 YFSETQ. This CDR3 reads CAGSLTGSHPTEAFF. CDR3 nucleotide sequence: TGCGCCGGCAGCTTGACAGGGAGTCATCCCACTGAAGCTTTCTTT.

This clonotype occurred a few times. This rearrangement joins TRBV6-2 or TRBV6-3 to TRBJ1-5; TRBD1 matches 7 bases. Germline CDR1 MNHEY, CDR2 SVGEGT. J gave up 5 bases and V 7 bases, and 5 bases lay outside the gene matches. The CDR3 loop spans 13 amino acids. CDR3 sequence (DNA): TGTGCCAGCACTTTGGGACAGCATCAGCCCCAGCATTTT. Protein sequence: CASTLGQHQPQHF.

This clonotype was counted at least ten times. V is TRBV6-5 and J is TRBJ1-1; D is perhaps TRBD1 (5 bases). The ends were cut back, 6 bases at V and 4 bases at J, with 18 bases in the middle. This CDR3 has 15 amino acids. Germline V CDR1 and CDR2: MNHEY, SVGAGI. This CDR3 reads CASRKSGDGSTEAFF. The DNA of the CDR3 is TGTGCCAGCAGAAAGTCGGGGGACGGGAGCACTGAAGCTTTCTTT.

The chain is built from TRBV20-1 and TRBJ1-1, with a possible D match to TRBD1 (6 bases). The germline V gene has CDR1 DFQATT and CDR2 SNEGSKA (reference sequence). With 6 bases removed from V and 1 base from J, the gap between germline ends came to 12 bases. The CDR3 runs to 13 residues. CDR3 protein: CSAPGDTNTEAFF. The DNA of the CDR3 is TGCAGTGCCCCAGGGGATACGAACACTGAAGCTTTCTTT.

As regards this clonotype: One junction end does not reproduce the germline sequence, and a read error may be involved. This chain connects TRBV20-1 to TRBJ1-6; D possibly corresponds to TRBD1 (5 bases). Germline V gene data show CDR1 as DFQATT and CDR2 as SNEGSKA (reference sequence). The CDR3 runs to 12 residues. CDR3 coding DNA: TGCGGTGCTAGAGATGTGGGGGTACCCCTCCACTTT. It specifies CGARDVGVPLHF.

This clonotype has a handful of counts. CDR3 coding DNA: TGTGCCAGCAGCCCAGATGGCTCCTCGGGGGATCAGCCCCAGCATTTT. It is translated as CASSPDGSSGDQPQHF. The chain couples TRBV9 to TRBJ1-5; a weak D match, TRBD1 (5 bases). This CDR3 has 16 residues. The V end lost 4 bases, the J end lost 5 bases, and 19 bases lay between the germline ends. CDR1 is SGDLS, CDR2 YYNGEE, per germline.

In this sample, this clonotype turned up many times. This sequence joins TRBV20-1 and TRBJ2-1; 8 bases align to TRBD2. Germline CDR1 and CDR2: DFQATT and SNEGSKA (reference sequence). With 4 bases clipped from V and 7 bases from J, the junction kept 6 bases outside the gene matches. This CDR3 region has 13 residues. This CDR3 is CSAMTGLVNEQFF. In DNA, the CDR3 is TGCAGTGCTATGACGGGACTAGTTAATGAGCAGTTCTTC.

There are many counts of this clonotype. The rearrangement uses TRBV3-1 and TRBJ1-5; no clear D gene. The germline V and J ends were trimmed by 3 bases and 0 bases, with 9 bases remaining between them. Germline loops: CDR1 LGHDT, CDR2 YNNKEL (reference sequence). The CDR3 extends over 15 amino acids. Here the CDR3 DNA reads TGTGCCAGCAGCCACAGCCTAAATAGCAATCAGCCCCAGCATTTT. Its translation is CASSHSLNSNQPQHF.